This T cell receptor (beta chain) came from a study of T-cell memory formation after mild COVID-19. At the level of the study: TCR clusters showed largely donor specificity.

5'RACE, which relied on constant-segment primers, yielded TCR alpha and TCR beta cDNA libraries carrying sample barcodes and UMIs. TCRdb re-called the 5' RACE reads through MiXCR, storing one row per CDR3 protein. Of hundreds of thousands of distinct CDR3 sequences listed, roughly 21% are singletons. The table lists this clonotype with a few counts. The antigen is undetermined. This CDR3 comprises 15 residues. Germline V gene lookup returns CDR1 MGHRA and CDR2 YSYEKL. The V segment lost 5 bases and the J segment 4 bases; nucleotides outside the gene matches: 10. The study, taken as a whole, reports: Clones contracting across day 15 to 85 had a balanced CD4/CD8 profile; later expanding clones leaned CD4+. The authors did not confirm SARS-CoV-2 specificity of second-wave clones peaking day 37.

The clonotype comes from an adult woman who had mild COVID-19 (a few samples of this study predate the infection). Cell type and time point are not known. Sequencing was done on a sample of PBMCs or a T cell subset sorted from them (not recorded which). V is TRBV4-1 and J is TRBJ1-1; 7 bases fit TRBD1. CDR3 sequence: CASSEHRGVGTEAFF. The CDR3 DNA sequence: TGCGCCAGCAGCGAACACAGGGGTGTTGGCACTGAAGCTTTCTTT.